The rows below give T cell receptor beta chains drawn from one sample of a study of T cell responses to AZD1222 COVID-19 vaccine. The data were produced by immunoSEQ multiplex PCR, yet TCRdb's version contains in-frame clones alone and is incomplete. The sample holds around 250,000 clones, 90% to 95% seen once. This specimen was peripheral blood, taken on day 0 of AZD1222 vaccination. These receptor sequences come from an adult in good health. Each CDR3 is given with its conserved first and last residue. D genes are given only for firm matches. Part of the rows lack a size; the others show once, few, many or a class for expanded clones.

cdr3_nt: TGTGCCAGTAGTATCGGGAGGTCGACTGAAGCTTTCTTT; cdr3_aa: CASSIGRSTEAFF; d_call: NA; j_call: TRBJ1-1; clone_size: NA; v_call: TRBV19
cdr3_nt: TGTGCCACCAGTGACCACTCCAGACAGGAGAAGTACAATGAGCAGTTCTTC; cdr3_aa: CATSDHSRQEKYNEQFF; d_call: NA; j_call: TRBJ2-1; clone_size: NA; v_call: TRBV24-1
cdr3_nt: TGTGCCAGTAGTCCGGGAGTGTACGGAGAGCAGTACTTC; cdr3_aa: CASSPGVYGEQYF; d_call: NA; j_call: TRBJ2-7; clone_size: NA; v_call: TRBV19
cdr3_nt: TGTGCCAGCAGCCGTCCAGGGCCCTACGAGCAGTACTTC; cdr3_aa: CASSRPGPYEQYF; d_call: NA; j_call: TRBJ2-7; clone_size: NA; v_call: TRBV5-5
cdr3_nt: TGCGCCAGCGGGATGGGTAGCGGGGTCTCCTACGAGCAGTACTTC; cdr3_aa: CASGMGSGVSYEQYF; d_call: TRBD2; j_call: TRBJ2-7; clone_size: NA; v_call: TRBV5-1
cdr3_nt: TGTGCCAGCAGCGCAGGGGTGGGGAATCAGCCCCAGCATTTT; cdr3_aa: CASSAGVGNQPQHF; d_call: NA; j_call: TRBJ1-5; clone_size: NA; v_call: TRBV9
cdr3_nt: TGTGCCAGCAGCCAAGGCGGGGGTGAGCAGTTCTTC; cdr3_aa: CASSQGGGEQFF; d_call: TRBD2; j_call: TRBJ2-1; clone_size: NA; v_call: TRBV3-1/TRBV3-2
cdr3_nt: TGCGCCAGCAGCTTGGAGCTCGGCAGGGGGCCTTGGGAGCAGTACTTC; cdr3_aa: CASSLELGRGPWEQYF; d_call: TRBD1; j_call: TRBJ2-7; clone_size: NA; v_call: TRBV5-1
cdr3_nt: TGTGCCAGCAGCTTAGTGGGACTAGCGGGGTCCTCCTACAATGAGCAGTTCTTC; cdr3_aa: CASSLVGLAGSSYNEQFF; d_call: TRBD2; j_call: TRBJ2-1; clone_size: once; v_call: TRBV11-2
cdr3_nt: TGTGCCAGCAGCTTTACCGGGGGCGATGAGCAGTTCTTC; cdr3_aa: CASSFTGGDEQFF; d_call: NA; j_call: TRBJ2-1; clone_size: NA; v_call: TRBV5-4
cdr3_nt: TGTGCCAGTAGTACAACAGGGAGCTCCTATAATTCACCCCTCCACTTT; cdr3_aa: CASSTTGSSYNSPLHF; d_call: NA; j_call: TRBJ1-6; clone_size: NA; v_call: TRBV19
cdr3_nt: TGTGCCAGCAGCCAAATCCGGACAGGGAGGGAGCAGTACTTC; cdr3_aa: CASSQIRTGREQYF; d_call: TRBD1; j_call: TRBJ2-7; clone_size: NA; v_call: TRBV3-1/TRBV3-2
cdr3_nt: TGCGCCAGCACTCAGGGGAAGCCGAGGGACTCCTACGAGCAGTACTTC; cdr3_aa: CASTQGKPRDSYEQYF; d_call: NA; j_call: TRBJ2-7; clone_size: NA; v_call: TRBV10-2
cdr3_nt: TGTGCCAGCTCCCTCGTGGCCAGGACAAGCTCCTACGAGCAGTACTTC; cdr3_aa: CASSLVARTSSYEQYF; d_call: NA; j_call: TRBJ2-7; clone_size: NA; v_call: TRBV18
cdr3_nt: TGTGCCAGCAGCCTCGGGACAGGGCGCGGCTACACCTTC; cdr3_aa: CASSLGTGRGYTF; d_call: TRBD1; j_call: TRBJ1-2; clone_size: NA; v_call: TRBV3-1/TRBV3-2
cdr3_nt: TGTGCCAGCAGTTTAGTGTTGGGGAACTATGGCTACACCTTC; cdr3_aa: CASSLVLGNYGYTF; d_call: NA; j_call: TRBJ1-2; clone_size: NA; v_call: TRBV28